This T cell receptor (beta chain) derives from a study of T cell responses to AZD1222 COVID-19 vaccine. Findings and caveats of the study: Among those given AZD1222, only 6 or 7 were seropositive at baseline.

TCRdb's table, derived via immunoSEQ multiplex PCR, lists solely in-frame clones and lacks some. This sample carries around 28,000 clones, roughly 78% of them seen once, and the ten largest clones take 5% to 6.5%. On this clone itself: What it binds is not known.

This TCR was recovered from an adult in good health. The source was peripheral blood, collected on day 0 of AZD1222 vaccination.

The CDR3 protein is CASRLFLGTEAFF. The CDR3 DNA follows: TGTGCCAGCAGACTTTTCTTGGGCACTGAAGCTTTCTTT. The V call is TRBV2, the J call TRBJ1-1; D call uncertain. The CDR3 runs 13 residues. Germline-derived CDR1 and CDR2 are SNHLY and FYNNEI. The V and J ends lost 6 bases and 4 bases respectively, with 12 bases between them.